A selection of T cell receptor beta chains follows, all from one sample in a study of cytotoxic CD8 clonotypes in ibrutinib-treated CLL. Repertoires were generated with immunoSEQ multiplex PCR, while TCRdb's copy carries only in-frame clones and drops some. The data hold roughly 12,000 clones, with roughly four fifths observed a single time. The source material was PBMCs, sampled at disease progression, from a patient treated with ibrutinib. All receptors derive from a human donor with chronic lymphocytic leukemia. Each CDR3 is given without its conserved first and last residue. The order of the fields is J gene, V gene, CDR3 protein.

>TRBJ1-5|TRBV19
ASSIIPGGNQPQH
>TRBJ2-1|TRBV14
ASSLLAGSEEQF
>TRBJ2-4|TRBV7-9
ASSFARDENIQY
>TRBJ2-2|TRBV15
ATSRDRNTGELF
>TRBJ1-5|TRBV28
ASSLNQPQH
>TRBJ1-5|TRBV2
ASSFGQGAQPQH
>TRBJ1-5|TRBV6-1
ASSEWGGQPQH
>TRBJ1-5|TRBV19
ASSIGRTAANQPQH
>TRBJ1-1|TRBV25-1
ASSEYTGRGSTEAF
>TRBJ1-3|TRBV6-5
ASSYDRESTIY
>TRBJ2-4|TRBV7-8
ASSLARVAKNIQY
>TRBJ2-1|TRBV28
ASRSGAGDEQF
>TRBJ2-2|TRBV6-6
ASKLGEHTGELF
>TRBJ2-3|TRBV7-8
ASSPAGTRGTDTQY
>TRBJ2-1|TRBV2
ASSGSGNEQF
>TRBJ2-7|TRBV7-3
ASSLAVQSEQY
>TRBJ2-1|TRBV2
ASSERGSGTYGEQF
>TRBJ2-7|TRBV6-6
ASRPDRAHYEQY
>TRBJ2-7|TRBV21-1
ASSKGWGSSYEQY
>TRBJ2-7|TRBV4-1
ASSPKLTHSRGAYEQY
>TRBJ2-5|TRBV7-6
ASSRNSGETQY
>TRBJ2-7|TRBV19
ASSGLQGQGTDSYEQY
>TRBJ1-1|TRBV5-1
ASSLTAGALEAF
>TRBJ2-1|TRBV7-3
ASSFGLAGFGEQF
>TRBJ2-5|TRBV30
AWGGQGQETQY
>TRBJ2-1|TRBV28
ASRLAHIVEQF
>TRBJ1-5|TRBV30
AWSPGGSQPQH
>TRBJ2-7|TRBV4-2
ASSQGNTGNYEQY
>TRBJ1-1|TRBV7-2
ASSFTRSRTEAF
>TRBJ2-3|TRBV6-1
ASSGLAPDTQY
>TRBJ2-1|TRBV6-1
ASSEEVTGGNEQF
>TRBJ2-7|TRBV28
ASSLNTYEQY
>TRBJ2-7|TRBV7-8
ASSSSGTSGTEQY
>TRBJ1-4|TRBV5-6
ASSPVADGEKLF
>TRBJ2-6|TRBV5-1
ASSLYRGSGANVLT
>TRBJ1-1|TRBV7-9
ASSSSNGVTEAF
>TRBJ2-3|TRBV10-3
AISEFLAADTQY
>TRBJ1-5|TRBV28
ASRPSRGLGQPQH
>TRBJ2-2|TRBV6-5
ASMVSGATGELF
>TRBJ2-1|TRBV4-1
ASREDLAGRGSYNEQF